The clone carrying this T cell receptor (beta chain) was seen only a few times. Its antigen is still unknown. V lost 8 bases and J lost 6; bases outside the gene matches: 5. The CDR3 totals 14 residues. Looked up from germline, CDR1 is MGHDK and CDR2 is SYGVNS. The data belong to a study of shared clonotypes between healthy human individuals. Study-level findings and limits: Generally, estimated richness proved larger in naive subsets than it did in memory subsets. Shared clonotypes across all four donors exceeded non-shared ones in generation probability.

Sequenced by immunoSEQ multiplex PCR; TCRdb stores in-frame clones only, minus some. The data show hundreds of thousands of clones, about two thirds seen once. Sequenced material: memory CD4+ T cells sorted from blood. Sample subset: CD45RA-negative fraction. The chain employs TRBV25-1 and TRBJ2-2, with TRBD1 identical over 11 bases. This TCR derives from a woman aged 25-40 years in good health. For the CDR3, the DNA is TGTGCCAGCGAGGACAGGGGGCAGGCCGGGGAGCTGTTTTTT. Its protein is CASEDRGQAGELFF.